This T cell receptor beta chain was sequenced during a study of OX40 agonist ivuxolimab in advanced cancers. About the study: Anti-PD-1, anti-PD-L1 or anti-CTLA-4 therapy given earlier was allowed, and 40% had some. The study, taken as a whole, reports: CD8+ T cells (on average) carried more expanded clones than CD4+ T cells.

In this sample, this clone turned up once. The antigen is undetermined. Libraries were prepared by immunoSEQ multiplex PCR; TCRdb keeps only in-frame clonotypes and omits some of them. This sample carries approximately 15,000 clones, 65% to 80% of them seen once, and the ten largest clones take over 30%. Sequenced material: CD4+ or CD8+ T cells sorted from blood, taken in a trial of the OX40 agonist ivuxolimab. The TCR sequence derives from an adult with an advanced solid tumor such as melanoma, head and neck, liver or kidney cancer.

CDR3 in amino acids: CASSIEEGQYLSNQPQHF. The CDR3 DNA reads as TGTGCCAGTAGTATAGAAGAGGGACAGTACCTTAGCAATCAGCCCCAGCATTTT. V usage is TRBV19 and J usage is TRBJ1-5; 7 bases fit TRBD1. This CDR3 has 18 residues. With V trimmed by 0 bases and J by 0 bases, 8 bases remained unmatched. Germline V gene sequence: CDR1 LNHDA, CDR2 SQIVND (reference sequence).